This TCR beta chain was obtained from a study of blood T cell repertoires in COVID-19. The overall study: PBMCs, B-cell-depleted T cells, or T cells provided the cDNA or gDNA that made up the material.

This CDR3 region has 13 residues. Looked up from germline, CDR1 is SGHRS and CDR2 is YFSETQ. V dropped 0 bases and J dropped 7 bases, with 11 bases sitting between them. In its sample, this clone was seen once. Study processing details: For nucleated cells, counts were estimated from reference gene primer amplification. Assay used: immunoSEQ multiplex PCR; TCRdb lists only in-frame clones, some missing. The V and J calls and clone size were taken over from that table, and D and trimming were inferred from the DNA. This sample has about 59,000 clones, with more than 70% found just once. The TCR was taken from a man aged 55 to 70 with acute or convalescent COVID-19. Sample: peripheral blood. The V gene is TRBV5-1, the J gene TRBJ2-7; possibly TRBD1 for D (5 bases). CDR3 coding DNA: TGCGCCAGCAGCTTGGCAGGGCCCGGGGAGCAGTACTTC. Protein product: CASSLAGPGEQYF.